This TCR beta chain came from a study of OX40 agonist ivuxolimab in advanced cancers. Study details: Hepatocellular carcinoma, melanoma, renal cell or head and neck cancer occurred in dose-escalation patients. Study outcomes and limitations: Clonal expansion was among the lowest in partial responders at 0.1-3.0 mg/kg, especially CD8+. Averaged across samples, CD8+ T cells carried more expanded clones than CD4+ did.

Between the trimmed V and J ends, which lost 2 bases and 7 bases, there was a span of 12 bases. CDR1 SNHLY and CDR2 FYNNEI come from the germline V gene. The CDR3 is 14 residues long. This clone was counted only a few times. What it recognizes is unknown. Measured with immunoSEQ multiplex PCR; TCRdb has only the in-frame clones, and not every one. The sample carries more than 30,000 clones, around 87% recorded once. The clonotype originates from an adult with an advanced solid tumor such as melanoma, head and neck, liver or kidney cancer. V and J are TRBV2 and TRBJ1-5; D is unresolved. Sequences were derived from CD4+ or CD8+ T cells sorted from blood, sampled in a trial of the OX40 agonist ivuxolimab. The CDR3 region has the DNA TGTGCCAGCAGTGAATGGGTAGGCCCGCAGCCCCAGCATTTT. It translates to CASSEWVGPQPQHF.